This paragraph reports one T cell receptor beta chain. Its antigen is still unknown. CDR3 length: 16 residues. The V gene's germline CDR1 is SGDLS and CDR2 YYNGEE. Trimming at V came to 0 bases and at J to 9 bases, leaving 9 bases not matched to a gene. The sample is drawn from a study of Ad26.COV2.S vaccination and SARS-CoV-2 variants. Across the whole study: Donor allocation was to the COV1001 Ad26.COV2.S trial arm. Donor got 5x10^10 or 1x10^11 viral particles of Ad26.COV2.S. Findings and caveats of the study: Substantial post-vaccination breadth of spike-specific CD8+ and CD4+ T cell responses was reported.

Data came from immunoSEQ multiplex PCR; TCRdb stores just in-frame clones and leaves some out. The profile shows about 420,000 clones, roughly 90% of them singletons. Described treatment: about 20 received Ad26.COV2.S at low or high dose, single or two shots; roughly 5 received placebo; per-sample allocation not given. After the first vaccine or placebo injection, samples were drawn on day 63. Vaccination employed an Ad26 vector expressing the Wuhan-strain SARS-CoV-2 spike. The chain carries TRBV9 and TRBJ1-6; TRBD1 matches at 7 bases. The sample consisted of peripheral blood, taken in a trial of Ad26.COV2.S vaccine versus placebo. This TCR was sampled from a person between 18 and 60 years old who received the Ad26.COV2.S COVID-19 vaccine or a placebo. For the CDR3, the DNA is TGTGCCAGCAGCGTAGAGGAGGGGGCCCGGGTTTCACCCCTCCACTTT. Amino acids: CASSVEEGARVSPLHF. Filled out from reference TRBV9 and TRBJ1-6, the complete variable domain reads DSGVTQTPKHLITATGQRVTLRCSPRSGDLSVYWYQQSLDQGLQFLIQYYNGEERAKGNILERFSAQQFPDLHSELNLSSLELGDSALYFCASSVEEGARVSPLHFGNGTRLTVT.